The next 17 T cell receptor beta chains were all read from a single sample in a study of blood T cell repertoires in COVID-19. Libraries were prepared by immunoSEQ multiplex PCR; TCRdb keeps only in-frame clonotypes and omits some of them. The sample has 200,000 to 250,000 clones, about 80% seen once. Sequenced input: peripheral blood. The receptors come from a woman aged 55-75 years with acute or convalescent COVID-19.

The chain recombines TRBV7-2 with TRBJ2-7; 9 nucleotides line up with TRBD1. J was trimmed by 12 bases and V by 6 bases; bases with no gene match: 18. The CDR3 contains 15 residues. Germline CDR1 is SGHTA and CDR2 is FQGNSA. The CDR3 sequence is CASSTYGTGLSYRYF. CDR3 nucleotides: TGTGCCAGCAGTACCTACGGGACAGGGCTATCCTATCGGTACTTC.

The chain links TRBV3-1 (or the pseudogene TRBV3-2) to TRBJ1-4; D is possibly TRBD1 (5 bases). There are 17 residues in the CDR3. V shed 0 bases and J shed 4 bases, with 15 bases lying between them. Germline CDR1 and CDR2: LGHDT and YNNKEL (reference sequence). The CDR3 sequence: CASSQDHPGGVNEKLFF. CDR3 bases: TGTGCCAGCAGCCAAGATCACCCGGGAGGGGTTAATGAAAAACTGTTTTTT.

The chain is built from TRBV27 and TRBJ2-7; 8 bases align to TRBD2. This CDR3 spans 14 amino acids. Germline trimming cut 6 bases from V and 1 base from J; bases unmatched to any gene: 5. Germline values: CDR1 MNHEY, CDR2 SMNVEV (reference sequence). Written as DNA, the CDR3 is TGTGCCAGCAGGCCTTCGGGGGGGTCCTACGAGCAGTACTTC. As protein: CASRPSGGSYEQYF.

The V and J genes are TRBV2 and TRBJ1-6; D unclear. The ends were cut back, 4 bases at V and 7 bases at J, with 14 bases in the middle. The CDR3 extends over 15 amino acids. Germline V lookup: CDR1 SNHLY, CDR2 FYNNEI. The CDR3 loop is CASSVTRLKNSPLHF. For the CDR3, the DNA is TGTGCCAGCAGTGTCACGAGGTTAAAGAATTCACCCCTCCACTTT.

J is TRBJ2-5 and V is TRBV9; 7 positions agree with TRBD2. Trimming at V came to 4 bases and at J to 2 bases, leaving 5 bases not matched to a gene. CDR3 length equals 14 residues. Germline assignment: CDR1 SGDLS and CDR2 YYNGEE. The CDR3 nucleotides are TGTGCCAGCAGCCCTAGCGGTGGTCAAGAGACCCAGTACTTC. Protein sequence: CASSPSGGQETQYF.

The gene calls are TRBV9 and TRBJ2-3, with 8 nucleotides matching TRBD1. The trim removed 3 bases at V and 1 base at J, leaving 10 bases unmatched. The CDR3 consists of 17 residues. Germline V gene lookup returns CDR1 SGDLS and CDR2 YYNGEE. The CDR3 coding sequence is TGTGCCAGCAGCGCCGGGGACAGGTGGTTGGGCACAGATACGCAGTATTTT. Protein product: CASSAGDRWLGTDTQYF.

Here the CDR3 reads CASNGGFFNQPQHF. CDR3 DNA sequence: TGTGCCAGTAATGGGGGGTTCTTTAATCAGCCCCAGCATTTT. The rearrangement links TRBV19 to TRBJ1-5; D perhaps matches TRBD1 (5 bases). Deletions cut 7 bases from V and 4 bases from J, with 14 bases between. This CDR3 spans 14 amino acids. CDR1 is LNHDA, CDR2 SQIVND, per germline (reference sequence).

The rearrangement uses TRBV7-2 and TRBJ2-2, with TRBD1 matching 7 bases. With V trimmed by 4 bases and J by 8 bases, 4 bases remained unmatched. This CDR3 comprises 13 residues. CDR1 and CDR2 from the germline V gene are SGHTA and FQGNSA. This CDR3 reads CASSYTDRGELFF. Here the CDR3 DNA reads TGTGCCAGCAGCTACACGGACAGGGGGGAGCTGTTTTTT.

V gene TRBV13 combines with J gene TRBJ2-3; 12 positions agree with TRBD2. Germline CDR1 reads PRHDT; CDR2 reads FYEKMQ (reference sequence). The CDR3 sequence is 17 residues long. V dropped 4 bases and J dropped 3; count of bases not matched to a gene: 8. CDR3 bases: TGTGCCAGCAGCTCCCGACTAGCGGGGGATGGAACAGATACGCAGTATTTT. Translated, it gives CASSSRLAGDGTDTQYF.

The V and J genes are TRBV2 and TRBJ1-1; tentative D call: TRBD1 (6 bases). This CDR3 has 16 residues. Looked up from germline, CDR1 is SNHLY and CDR2 is FYNNEI. With 6 bases removed from V and 6 bases from J, the gap between germline ends came to 23 bases. The CDR3 sequence: CASSGPATGFVSEAFF. DNA for the CDR3: TGTGCCAGCAGCGGCCCGGCCACAGGGTTCGTATCTGAAGCTTTCTTT. Full variable domain (rest looked up from reference TRBV2 and TRBJ1-1): EPEVTQTPSHQVTQMGQEVILRCVPISNHLYFYWYRQILGQKVEFLVSFYNNEISEKSEIFDDQFSVERPDGSNFTLKIRSTKLEDSAMYFCASSGPATGFVSEAFFGQGTRLTVV.

CDR3 nucleotides: TGTGCCAGCAGCTTAGCTTTAACAGGGGGCGGAAGAAACTATGGCTACACCTTC. It codes for CASSLALTGGGRNYGYTF. The chain couples TRBV7-2 to TRBJ1-2, with 9 bases identical to TRBD1. The CDR3 covers 18 residues. Trimming cost V 0 bases and J 2 bases; bases outside gene matches: 10. Germline CDR1 SGHTA, CDR2 FQGNSA.

This clone was detected only a few times. V usage is TRBV3-1 (or the pseudogene TRBV3-2) and J usage is TRBJ2-7; D gene uncertain. CDR3 length equals 14 residues. In germline, CDR1 is LGHDT, CDR2 YNNKEL (reference sequence). V shed 4 bases and J shed 3 bases, with 13 bases lying between them. The CDR3 nucleotides read TGTGCCAGCAGCCTAGCCGGGTCCGGCTACGAGCAGTACTTC. It yields the protein CASSLAGSGYEQYF.

V and J are TRBV6-5 and TRBJ1-2, with 7 bases identical to TRBD1. Trimming cost V 6 bases and J 7 bases; bases outside gene matches: 11. The CDR3 length is 14 residues. Germline V gene data show CDR1 as MNHEY and CDR2 as SVGAGI. The DNA for the CDR3 is TGTGCCAGCAGGGGAACCGCAGGGGGAGGTGGCTACACCTTC. This sequence encodes CASRGTAGGGGYTF.

The sample holds one count of this clone. V and J are TRBV2 and TRBJ1-1, with 7 bases matching TRBD1. The germline V gene has CDR1 SNHLY and CDR2 FYNNEI. V shed 7 bases, J shed 0 bases, and the junction held 2 bases outside the gene matches. CDR3 length: 13 residues. The CDR3 DNA reads TGTGCCAGCAATACAGGGGTGAACACTGAAGCTTTCTTT. Its translation is CASNTGVNTEAFF.

The CDR3 DNA reads as TGCGCCAGCAGCCAAGACCCAGGGGACTATGGCTACACCTTC. Protein: CASSQDPGDYGYTF. The V gene is TRBV4-1, the J gene TRBJ1-2; D is perhaps TRBD1 (6 bases). The CDR3 length is 14 residues. The germline V gene has CDR1 MGHRA and CDR2 YSYEKL. The ends were cut back, 0 bases at V and 3 bases at J, with 8 bases in the middle.

The V and J genes are TRBV4-2 and TRBJ1-5; D gene unclear. Trimming shortened V by 0 bases and J by 7 bases, and 10 bases separated the two germline ends. The CDR3 loop spans 14 amino acids. Germline loops: CDR1 LGHNA, CDR2 YNFKEQ. The CDR3 DNA reads as TGTGCCAGCAGCCAAGATCGGGGTAGGCAGCCCCAGCATTTT. Translating it yields CASSQDRGRQPQHF.

V and J are TRBV9 and TRBJ1-6, with D tentatively TRBD1 (5 bases). V was trimmed by 3 bases and J by 4 bases, leaving 8 bases between them. The length of the CDR3 is 14 residues. CDR1 and CDR2 (germline): SGDLS, YYNGEE. The CDR3 bases are TGTGCCAGCAGCGAGGGGTCGTATAATTCACCCCTCCACTTT. As protein: CASSEGSYNSPLHF.